Following are 17 T cell receptor beta chains from one sample sequenced in a study of shared clonotypes between healthy human individuals. Sequencing was performed with immunoSEQ multiplex PCR; in TCRdb, only in-frame clones are kept and a portion is missing. The data contain 650,000 to 800,000 clones, roughly 72% of them singletons. The specimen was memory CD4+ T cells sorted from blood. Subset specified: CD45RA-negative fraction. The receptor set was obtained from a woman aged 25 to 45 in good health.

This rearrangement joins TRBV6-5 to TRBJ1-1, with a weak D call TRBD1 (5 bases). The germline V gene has CDR1 MNHEY and CDR2 SVGAGI. This CDR3 region has 13 residues. V was pared by 3 bases and J by 6 bases, with 11 bases between. CDR3 coding DNA: TGTGCCAGCAGTTATATCCGACAGTCTGAAGCTTTCTTT. It yields the protein CASSYIRQSEAFF.

This chain connects TRBV27 to TRBJ2-2; D call uncertain. The CDR3 sequence is 15 residues long. Trimming left V 0 bases short and J 8 bases short, with 13 bases between. Germline V gene lookup returns CDR1 MNHEY and CDR2 SMNVEV (reference sequence). The CDR3 is CASSLSLSWVGELFF. The CDR3 DNA sequence: TGTGCCAGCAGTTTATCGCTCTCCTGGGTAGGGGAGCTGTTTTTT.

The gene calls are TRBV7-2 and TRBJ2-3; 7 bases are shared with TRBD1. Losses at the gene ends were 3 bases for V and 4 bases for J; bases not matched to a gene: 4. This CDR3 spans 14 amino acids. Germline values: CDR1 SGHTA, CDR2 FQGNSA. The CDR3 region has the DNA TGTGCCAGCAGCTTTAGCCAGGGGGCAGATACGCAGTATTTT. Its translation is CASSFSQGADTQYF.

This chain connects TRBV10-1 to TRBJ2-7; 9 nucleotides line up with TRBD2. V lost 7 bases and J lost 12; bases outside the gene matches: 16. Looked up from germline, CDR1 is WNHNN and CDR2 is SYGVQD (reference sequence). The CDR3 is made up of 14 amino acids. The CDR3 reads CASTKVAGERPMYF. CDR3 in DNA: TGCGCCAGCACTAAAGTAGCGGGAGAGCGCCCAATGTACTTC.

This clone showed up just once. The chain carries TRBV7-2 and TRBJ2-7; possible D gene TRBD1, 6 bases. Per the germline V gene, CDR1 is SGHTA and CDR2 is FQGNSA. V lost 5 bases to trimming and J lost 2 bases, with 16 bases between them. The CDR3 length is 15 residues. CDR3 sequence (DNA): TGTGCCAGCAGCCCCCAGGGCTGGGGGCCCTACGAGCAGTACTTC. This sequence encodes CASSPQGWGPYEQYF.

The chain couples TRBV5-1 to TRBJ2-1, with D uncertain. Between the trimmed V and J ends, which lost 1 base and 6 bases, there was a span of 14 bases. This CDR3 comprises 15 residues. Germline loops: CDR1 SGHRS, CDR2 YFSETQ. CDR3 sequence (DNA): TGCGCCAGCAGCTTGCTCGGGCCTGGCCTCAATGAGCAGTTCTTC. It yields the protein CASSLLGPGLNEQFF.

J is TRBJ2-7 and V is TRBV2; TRBD2 is a possible D gene (6 bases). The CDR3 length is 14 residues. Looked up from germline, CDR1 is SNHLY and CDR2 is FYNNEI. Trimming cost V 4 bases and J 2 bases, with 12 bases left between them. The CDR3 here is CASSAAGGAYEQYF. CDR3 sequence (DNA): TGTGCCAGCAGTGCGGCGGGCGGGGCCTACGAGCAGTACTTC.

This clone was found a few times. J is TRBJ2-3 and V is TRBV27; the D call may be TRBD1 or TRBD2 (5 bases each). Germline V gene lookup returns CDR1 MNHEY and CDR2 SMNVEV (reference sequence). V was shortened by 4 bases and J by 2 bases, with 16 bases between the two germline ends. This CDR3 is built from 16 residues. CDR3 sequence reads: CASSWGPSWDTDTQYF. In DNA form, the CDR3 reads TGTGCCAGCAGTTGGGGACCTTCATGGGACACAGATACGCAGTATTTT.

The chain recombines TRBV28 with TRBJ2-2; TRBD2 is a possible D gene (5 bases). Trimming shortened V by 3 bases and J by 5 bases, and 10 bases separated the two germline ends. CDR3 size: 14 residues. Germline lookup yields CDR1 MDHEN and CDR2 SYDVKM. The CDR3 DNA sequence: TGTGCCAGCAGTTTTAGGCGGACTACCGGGGAGCTGTTTTTT. Translating it yields CASSFRRTTGELFF. The full variable domain, with the rest looked up from reference TRBV28 and TRBJ2-2, is DVKVTQSSRYLVKRTGEKVFLECVQDMDHENMFWYRQDPGLGLRLIYFSYDVKMKEKGDIPEGYSVSREKKERFSLILESASTNQTSMYLCASSFRRTTGELFFGEGSRLTVL.

Of note for this clone: Other DNA sequences in the same sample also yield this CDR3. V gene TRBV27 combines with J gene TRBJ2-3; D gene unclear. The CDR3 has 13 amino acids. The V gene's germline CDR1 is MNHEY and CDR2 SMNVEV (reference sequence). Trimming stripped 3 bases from V and 2 bases from J, with 6 bases between. CDR3: CASSFVHTDTQYF. CDR3 sequence (DNA): TGTGCCAGCAGTTTTGTCCACACAGATACGCAGTATTTT.

The chain links TRBV6-5 to TRBJ2-2; D possibly uses TRBD1 or TRBD2 (6 bases each). V was trimmed by 6 bases and J by 0 bases, leaving 11 bases between them. This CDR3 has 15 residues. Germline-derived CDR1 and CDR2 are MNHEY and SVGAGI. DNA for the CDR3: TGTGCCAGCAGCGGGGGCAAACCGAACACCGGGGAGCTGTTTTTT. Amino acid sequence: CASSGGKPNTGELFF.

J is TRBJ1-1 and V is TRBV25-1; D may be TRBD1 (5 bases). The CDR3 runs 14 residues. In germline, CDR1 is MGHDK, CDR2 SYGVNS. Between the trimmed V and J ends, which lost 1 base and 2 bases, there was a span of 8 bases. CDR3 sequence reads: CASSELDRNTEAFF. The CDR3, as DNA: TGTGCCAGCAGTGAATTAGACAGAAACACTGAAGCTTTCTTT.

V is TRBV19 and J is TRBJ2-5, with D possibly matching TRBD1 (5 bases). Near its end, the DNA agrees better with TRBJ2-7, so the J call may be wrong. This CDR3 comprises 12 residues. The germline CDR1 and CDR2 sequences are LNHDA and SQIVND (reference sequence). As DNA, the CDR3 is TGTGCCAGTAGTATCTCAGGGCACGAGCAGTACTTC. Translating gives CASSISGHEQYF.

The V gene is TRBV4-1, the J gene TRBJ2-1; D perhaps matches TRBD2 (6 bases). The CDR3 has 14 residues. Trimming left V 2 bases short and J 12 bases short, with 17 bases between. Germline V gene sequence: CDR1 MGHRA, CDR2 YSYEKL. CDR3 sequence: CASSQSSGRGWQFF. In DNA form, the CDR3 reads TGCGCCAGCAGCCAATCAAGCGGGCGTGGGTGGCAGTTCTTC.

The chain joins TRBV6-5 to TRBJ2-7, with D perhaps assigned TRBD1 or TRBD2 (5 bases each). The germline V gene encodes CDR1 MNHEY and CDR2 SVGAGI. The CDR3 loop spans 13 amino acids. V lost 8 bases and J 4 bases, leaving 15 bases between the germline ends. CDR3: CASRGLQGYEQYF. The CDR3 nucleotides read TGTGCCAGCCGCGGACTTCAGGGTTACGAGCAGTACTTC.

The V gene is TRBV6-1, the J gene TRBJ1-3; no firm D call. The CDR3 extends over 14 amino acids. Trimming took 2 bases from V and 4 from J, leaving 9 bases between them. The germline CDR1 and CDR2 sequences are MNHNS and SASEGT. The CDR3 nucleotides are TGTGCCAGCAGTGAACAGACTGGCGGAAACACCATATATTTT. Amino acids: CASSEQTGGNTIYF.

V is TRBV28 and J is TRBJ2-7, with D perhaps matching TRBD1 (5 bases). The V gene's germline CDR1 is MDHEN and CDR2 SYDVKM. The germline V and J ends were trimmed by 6 bases and 2 bases, with 20 bases remaining between them. The CDR3 runs 16 residues. The CDR3 nucleotides are TGTGCCAGCAGATCAAGGGGCGTCACCGATGCCTACGAGCAGTACTTC. Translated: CASRSRGVTDAYEQYF.